Listed here are 31 T cell receptor beta chains from one sample, sequenced in a study of response to subunit inactivated influenza vaccine. TCRdb independently ran MiXCR on the RT-PCR reads; one entry per CDR3 protein. The profile shows about half a million distinct CDR3 sequences, approximately 7.7% of them singletons. Sequences were derived from PBMCs from blood, sampled roughly 24 months after vaccination. These receptors originate from a man aged 45-69 years who received an inactivated influenza vaccine.

This clonotype was recorded a few times. The chain couples TRBV3-1 to TRBJ2-2; perhaps TRBD2 as D (5 bases). The ends were cut back, 4 bases at V and 3 bases at J, with 9 bases in the middle. Germline lookup yields CDR1 LGHDT and CDR2 YNNKEL (reference sequence). This CDR3 has 14 amino acids. In nucleotides, the CDR3 is TGTGCCAGCAGCCGCGGGCAAGACACCGGGGAGCTGTTTTTT. It specifies CASSRGQDTGELFF.

This clonotype was seen repeatedly, ten times or more. The chain is built from TRBV6-6 and TRBJ1-1, with D perhaps TRBD1 (6 bases). The CDR3 loop spans 13 amino acids. Looked up from germline, CDR1 is MNHNY and CDR2 is SVGAGI (reference sequence). Trimming shortened V by 2 bases and J by 4 bases, and 8 bases separated the two germline ends. In DNA form, the CDR3 reads TGTGCCAGCAGTTACAAGGGGGGCACTGAAGCTTTCTTT. The encoded protein is CASSYKGGTEAFF.

This clonotype was seen ten or more times. This sequence joins TRBV11-2 and TRBJ2-3; D gene unclear. From germline, CDR1 is SGHAT and CDR2 FQNNGV. V dropped 6 bases and J dropped 0 bases, with 7 bases sitting between them. The CDR3 sequence is 13 residues long. CDR3 coding DNA: TGTGCCAGCAGGAAACTTAGCACAGATACGCAGTATTTT. This translates into CASRKLSTDTQYF.

In its sample, this clonotype was seen many times. The V and J genes are TRBV7-9 and TRBJ1-6; D ambiguous. The CDR3 extends over 16 amino acids. Looked up from germline, CDR1 is SEHNR and CDR2 is FQNEAQ (reference sequence). V lost 5 bases and J lost 4, with 15 bases in between. The CDR3 spells CASSRSGNPYNSPLHF. The CDR3 region has the DNA TGTGCCAGCAGCCGTTCTGGGAACCCTTATAATTCACCCCTCCACTTT.

This sequence joins TRBV10-3 and TRBJ2-3; possibly TRBD2 for D (7 bases). Germline V lookup: CDR1 ENHRY, CDR2 SYGVKD. CDR3 length: 16 amino acids. V lost 3 bases and J 2 bases, leaving 15 bases between the germline ends. CDR3 region: CAISDLWGGPTDTQYF. As DNA, the CDR3 is TGTGCCATCAGTGATTTGTGGGGGGGGCCCACAGATACGCAGTATTTT.

This clonotype has at least ten counts. This chain uses TRBV29-1 with TRBJ2-3, with 13 bases identical to TRBD2. Germline V gives CDR1 SQVTM, CDR2 ANQGSEA. The CDR3 contains 13 residues. Losses at the gene ends were 7 bases for V and 10 bases for J; bases not matched to a gene: 8. CDR3 coding DNA: TGCAGCGCCAGGACTAGCGGGGGAGAAGCGCAGTATTTT. The encoded protein is CSARTSGGEAQYF.

The rearrangement links TRBV12-3 or TRBV12-4 to TRBJ1-5; D ambiguous. CDR3 length equals 15 residues. V was trimmed by 2 bases and J by 2 bases, leaving 10 bases between them. The CDR3 sequence is CASSLTTAGNQPQHF. The CDR3 nucleotides are TGTGCCAGCAGTTTAACCACGGCCGGCAATCAGCCCCAGCATTTT.

For the CDR3, the DNA is TGTGCCAGCAGCTTGAGGAATGGGTGGGAGACCCAGTACTTC. This gives the protein CASSLRNGWETQYF. The gene calls are TRBV5-6 and TRBJ2-5; no clear D gene. V was pared by 1 base and J by 5 bases, with 12 bases between. Germline CDR1 SGHDT, CDR2 YYEEEE. CDR3 length: 14 amino acids. The entire variable domain, with the rest obtained from reference TRBV5-6 and TRBJ2-5, is as follows: DAGVTQSPTHLIKTRGQQVTLRCSPKSGHDTVSWYQQALGQGPQFIFQYYEEEERQRGNFPDRFSGHQFPNYSSELNVNALLLGDSALYLCASSLRNGWETQYFGPGTRLLVL.

The V and J genes are TRBV27 and TRBJ2-2; D not certain. V lost 4 bases and J 4 bases, leaving 10 bases between the germline ends. This CDR3 has 14 residues. Germline V gene data show CDR1 as MNHEY and CDR2 as SMNVEV (reference sequence). The CDR3 DNA reads TGTGCCAGCAGTTCCCTCTTGGGCACCGGGGAGCTGTTTTTT. As protein: CASSSLLGTGELFF.

This clonotype came up many times. This chain connects TRBV2 to TRBJ2-2, with 10 positions matching TRBD1. The CDR3 contains 15 residues. CDR1 is SNHLY and CDR2 is FYNNEI in the germline V gene. V shed 4 bases, J shed 4 bases, and the junction held 3 bases outside the gene matches. The CDR3 reads CASSGQGAGTGELFF. CDR3 nucleotides: TGTGCCAGCAGTGGACAGGGGGCAGGCACCGGGGAGCTGTTTTTT.

This chain's CDR3 is CASSYSGGLPYYEQYF. The CDR3 DNA is TGTGCCAGCAGTTACTCGGGGGGCTTACCTTATTACGAGCAGTACTTC. The rearrangement links TRBV6-5 to TRBJ2-7; D may be TRBD1 or TRBD2 (6 bases each). Germline assignment: CDR1 MNHEY and CDR2 SVGAGI. The V end lost 0 bases, the J end lost 4 bases, and 16 bases lay between the germline ends. The CDR3 contains 16 residues.

This clonotype has a handful of counts. The rearrangement uses TRBV29-1 and TRBJ2-5, with TRBD2 matching 15 bases. From germline, CDR1 is SQVTM and CDR2 ANQGSEA. This CDR3 region has 15 residues. The V segment lost 7 bases and the J segment 5 bases; nucleotides outside the gene matches: 8. The CDR3 nucleotides are TGCAGCGCTCGGACTAGCGGGGGGGCAAGGGAGACCCAGTACTTC. Residues: CSARTSGGARETQYF.

This clonotype has just a few counts. V is TRBV20-1 and J is TRBJ1-6; D is ambiguous. The CDR3 length is 14 residues. Germline V CDR1 and CDR2: DFQATT, SNEGSKA (reference sequence). The germline V and J ends were trimmed by 4 bases and 8 bases, with 15 bases remaining between them. The CDR3 DNA is TGCAGTGCTACTGGGGATCCTAGGCATTCACCCCTCCACTTT. Protein: CSATGDPRHSPLHF.

This clonotype has a count of ten or more. V and J are TRBV27 and TRBJ2-7; 12 bases are shared with TRBD2. This CDR3 region has 15 residues. Germline V CDR1 and CDR2: MNHEY, SMNVEV (reference sequence). J gave up 3 bases and V 2 bases, and 2 bases lay outside the gene matches. CDR3 loop: CASSLKTSGSYEQYF. The CDR3 DNA reads as TGTGCCAGCAGTTTAAAGACTAGCGGGAGCTACGAGCAGTACTTC.

The chain is built from TRBV12-3 or TRBV12-4 and TRBJ2-5; no reliable D call. The germline V and J ends were trimmed by 3 bases and 4 bases, with 15 bases remaining between them. The CDR3 spans 15 residues. The CDR3 loop reads CASSFGRSRRETQYF. The CDR3 DNA reads TGTGCCAGCAGTTTCGGCCGGTCCAGGCGAGAGACCCAGTACTTC.

This clonotype was seen many times. This rearrangement joins TRBV6-2 or TRBV6-3 to TRBJ2-3; 9 bases align to TRBD2. CDR1 and CDR2 from the germline V gene are MNHEY and SVGEGT. The CDR3 extends over 15 amino acids. The V segment lost 7 bases and the J segment 0 bases; nucleotides outside the gene matches: 5. The CDR3 loop is CASKLSGGSTDTQYF. CDR3 bases: TGTGCCAGCAAGCTTAGCGGGGGTAGCACAGATACGCAGTATTTT.

The chain is built from TRBV7-6 and TRBJ2-1, with TRBD1 matching over 7 bases. V dropped 5 bases and J dropped 8; count of bases not matched to a gene: 3. The CDR3 has 12 amino acids. Germline values: CDR1 SGHVS, CDR2 FNYEAQ. The CDR3 coding sequence is TGTGCCAGCAGCCGGGACAGCTATGAGCAGTTCTTC. This codes for CASSRDSYEQFF. Using reference TRBV7-6 and TRBJ2-1 for the parts outside the CDR3, the full variable domain is GAGVSQSPRYKVTKRGQDVALRCDPISGHVSLYWYRQALGQGPEFLTYFNYEAQQDKSGLPNDRFSAERPEGSISTLTIQRTEQRDSAMYRCASSRDSYEQFFGPGTRLTVL.

This clonotype has at least ten counts. The chain employs TRBV12-3 or TRBV12-4 and TRBJ2-7; 7 bases agree with TRBD1. This CDR3 is built from 15 residues. J was trimmed by 4 bases and V by 6 bases; bases with no gene match: 12. Here the CDR3 DNA reads TGTGCCAGCAGCCCACGACAGGGACCGATGTACGAGCAGTACTTC. This translates into CASSPRQGPMYEQYF.

This clonotype was recorded many times. The chain is built from TRBV6-2 or TRBV6-3 and TRBJ1-1; D remains ambiguous. The CDR3 is made up of 12 amino acids. The germline CDR1 and CDR2 sequences are MNHEY and SVGEGT. V lost 2 bases, J lost 5 bases, and 6 bases lay in between. CDR3 DNA sequence: TGTGCCAGCAGTTACAAAGGAACTGAAGCTTTCTTT. Protein sequence: CASSYKGTEAFF.

This clonotype came up many times. The chain employs TRBV29-1 and TRBJ1-5; 7 bases agree with TRBD1. The CDR3 runs 14 residues. Trimming took 6 bases from V and 2 from J; bases not matched to a gene: 7. CDR1 is SQVTM and CDR2 is ANQGSEA in the germline V gene. CDR3 nucleotide sequence: TGCAGCGTGACACAGGGGACGGGCAATCAGCCCCAGCATTTT. This translates into CSVTQGTGNQPQHF.

This clonotype appeared a few times. V and J are TRBV29-1 and TRBJ2-5; 12 bases agree with TRBD2. After removal of 5 bases from V and 5 bases from J, the junction contained 9 bases not matched to a gene. The CDR3 extends over 15 amino acids. CDR1 and CDR2 (germline): SQVTM, ANQGSEA. The CDR3 DNA reads as TGCAGCGTTCCGACTAGCGGGAGAGGGGTCGAGACCCAGTACTTC. Translated: CSVPTSGRGVETQYF. Together with reference TRBV29-1 and TRBJ2-5, the CDR3 gives the full variable domain: SAVISQKPSRDICQRGTSLTIQCQVDSQVTMMFWYRQQPGQSLTLIATANQGSEATYESGFVIDKFPISRPNLTFSTLTVSNMSPEDSSIYLCSVPTSGRGVETQYFGPGTRLLVL.

The chain couples TRBV3-1 to TRBJ2-7; tentatively, D is TRBD1 or TRBD2 (5 bases each). The V gene's germline CDR1 is LGHDT and CDR2 YNNKEL (reference sequence). The CDR3 totals 15 residues. V was cut by 4 bases and J by 2 bases, with 15 bases left in between. CDR3 in amino acids: CASSRGRAEAYEQYF. The DNA of the CDR3 is TGTGCCAGCAGCCGGGGACGGGCGGAGGCCTACGAGCAGTACTTC.

This clonotype has at least ten counts. The V call is TRBV4-3, the J call TRBJ2-1, with TRBD2 matching 8 bases. V lost 0 bases and J lost 2; bases outside the gene matches: 12. CDR3 length equals 19 residues. Germline V gene sequence: CDR1 LGHNA, CDR2 YSLEER. This CDR3 reads CASSQDWREAPGAYNEQFF. CDR3 coding DNA: TGCGCCAGCAGCCAAGATTGGCGGGAGGCCCCTGGGGCCTACAATGAGCAGTTCTTC.

The chain recombines TRBV20-1 with TRBJ2-3, with TRBD2 matching over 8 bases. Trimming cost V 3 bases and J 4 bases; bases outside gene matches: 18. Germline V lookup: CDR1 DFQATT, CDR2 SNEGSKA (reference sequence). This CDR3 has 18 residues. CDR3 protein: CSASGAGVHVLLADTQYF. Written as DNA, the CDR3 is TGCAGTGCTAGCGGAGCGGGAGTACATGTCCTACTGGCAGATACGCAGTATTTT.

Only a few counts were recorded for this clonotype. The chain carries TRBV20-1 and TRBJ1-1, with D unresolved. Trimming removed 3 bases at V and 0 bases at J, with 8 bases between. The CDR3 spans 13 residues. Germline loops: CDR1 DFQATT, CDR2 SNEGSKA (reference sequence). The CDR3 loop is CSARPPMNTEAFF. In nucleotides, the CDR3 is TGCAGTGCTAGGCCCCCCATGAACACTGAAGCTTTCTTT.

V is TRBV30 and J is TRBJ1-5, with TRBD1 matching over 7 bases. The V gene's germline CDR1 is GTSNPN and CDR2 SVGIG (reference sequence). The CDR3 contains 13 residues. V was pared by 2 bases and J by 7 bases, with 5 bases of the junction left unmatched. CDR3 in DNA: TGTGCCTGGAGTCACAGGGGAAGGCAGCCCCAGCATTTT. Protein: CAWSHRGRQPQHF.

This clonotype was seen only a few times. The J gene is TRBJ1-2, the V gene TRBV6-5; possibly TRBD1 for D (6 bases). V lost 5 bases and J lost 2, with 15 bases in between. The germline V gene encodes CDR1 MNHEY and CDR2 SVGAGI. This CDR3 is built from 15 residues. The CDR3 nucleotides are TGTGCCAGCAGTACTACAGGGAGACCCAACTATGGCTACACCTTC. Amino acids: CASSTTGRPNYGYTF.

This clonotype was observed a few times. CDR3 amino acids: CAIRGLAGNNEQFF. CDR3 nucleotides: TGTGCCATCAGGGGACTAGCGGGAAACAATGAGCAGTTCTTC. J is TRBJ2-1 and V is TRBV10-3, with 13 bases lining up with TRBD2. Looked up from germline, CDR1 is ENHRY and CDR2 is SYGVKD. The V segment lost 6 bases and the J segment 5 bases; nucleotides outside the gene matches: 1. This CDR3 is built from 14 residues.

Many counts were recorded for this clonotype. This rearrangement joins TRBV3-1 to TRBJ2-7; D is uncertain. V lost 4 bases and J 5 bases, leaving 9 bases between the germline ends. CDR3 length: 12 amino acids. The germline CDR1 and CDR2 sequences are LGHDT and YNNKEL (reference sequence). CDR3 loop: CASSPPGDEQYF. The CDR3 DNA reads as TGTGCCAGCAGCCCCCCTGGCGACGAGCAGTACTTC.

Written as DNA, the CDR3 is TGTGCCAGCAGCGGCGGGACAGCCAGGGCCTACGAGCAGTACTTC. Translating it yields CASSGGTARAYEQYF. The chain combines TRBV12-3 or TRBV12-4 with TRBJ2-7; tentative D call: TRBD1 (7 bases). CDR3 size: 15 residues. V lost 6 bases and J 2 bases, leaving 17 bases between the germline ends.

There are a few counts of this clonotype. This chain uses TRBV5-6 with TRBJ2-7, with 9 bases fitting TRBD2. CDR1 and CDR2 from the germline V gene are SGHDT and YYEEEE. Trimming removed 4 bases from V and 4 bases from J; junction bases left unmatched: 6. The CDR3 is 14 residues long. The CDR3 reads CASSAGLATYEQYF. Here the CDR3 DNA reads TGTGCCAGCAGCGCGGGACTAGCCACTTACGAGCAGTACTTC.